This T cell receptor beta chain was captured in a study of T cell responses to AZD1222 COVID-19 vaccine. Study outcomes and limitations: With two AZD1222 doses given, Spike-specific TCR breadth and depth both rose.

CDR1 is SEHNR, CDR2 FQNEAQ, per germline (reference sequence). Unmatched junction bases numbered 4, after V lost 2 bases and J lost 13 bases. This CDR3 spans 14 amino acids. TCRdb's table, derived via immunoSEQ multiplex PCR, lists solely in-frame clones and lacks some. Of around 130,000 clones listed, about 90% are singletons. A remark on this clone: Its specificity is not known.

Sequencing was performed on peripheral blood, taken on day 0 of AZD1222 vaccination. This sequence joins TRBV7-9 and TRBJ2-1, with 14 bases aligning to TRBD2. The source is an adult in good health. The DNA for the CDR3 is TGTGCCAGCAGCTTACCCGGACTAGCGGGGGGTCAGTTCTTC. Translated: CASSLPGLAGGQFF.